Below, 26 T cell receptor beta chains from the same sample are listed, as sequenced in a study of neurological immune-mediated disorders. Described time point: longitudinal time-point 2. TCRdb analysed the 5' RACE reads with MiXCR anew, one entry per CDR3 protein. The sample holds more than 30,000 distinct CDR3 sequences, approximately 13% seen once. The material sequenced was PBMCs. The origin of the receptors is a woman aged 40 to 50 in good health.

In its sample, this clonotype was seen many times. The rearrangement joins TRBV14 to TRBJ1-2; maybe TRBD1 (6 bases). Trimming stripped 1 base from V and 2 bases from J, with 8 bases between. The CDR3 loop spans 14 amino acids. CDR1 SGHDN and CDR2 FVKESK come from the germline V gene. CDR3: CASSQADRNYGYTF. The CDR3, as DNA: TGTGCCAGCAGCCAAGCGGACAGAAACTATGGCTACACCTTC.

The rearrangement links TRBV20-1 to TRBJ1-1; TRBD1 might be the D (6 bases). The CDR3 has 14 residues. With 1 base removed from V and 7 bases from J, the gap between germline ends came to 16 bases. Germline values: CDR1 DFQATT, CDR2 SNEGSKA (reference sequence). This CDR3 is CSARVRQGYVEAFF. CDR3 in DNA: TGCAGTGCTAGAGTTCGGCAGGGGTACGTTGAAGCTTTCTTT.

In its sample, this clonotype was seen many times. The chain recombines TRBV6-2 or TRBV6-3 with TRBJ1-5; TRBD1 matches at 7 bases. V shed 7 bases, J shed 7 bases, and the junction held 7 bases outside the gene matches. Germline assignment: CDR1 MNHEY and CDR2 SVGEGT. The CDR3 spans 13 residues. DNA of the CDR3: TGTGCCAGCAAAGACAGGGACGGGCAGCCCCAGCATTTT. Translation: CASKDRDGQPQHF.

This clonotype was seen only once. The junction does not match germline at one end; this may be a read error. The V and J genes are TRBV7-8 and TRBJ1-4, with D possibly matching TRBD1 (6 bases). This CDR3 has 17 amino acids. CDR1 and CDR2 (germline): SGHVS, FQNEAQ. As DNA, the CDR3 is TGTGCCAACAGCTTAATTCCGAAGGGACATCCTAATGAAAAACTGTTTTTT. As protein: CANSLIPKGHPNEKLFF.

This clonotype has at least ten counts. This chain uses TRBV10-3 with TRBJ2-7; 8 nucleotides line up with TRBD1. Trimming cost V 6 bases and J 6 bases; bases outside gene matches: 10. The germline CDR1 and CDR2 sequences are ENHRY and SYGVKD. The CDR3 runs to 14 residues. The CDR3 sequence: CAISPSRDRTEQYF. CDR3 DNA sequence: TGTGCCATCAGCCCGTCCCGGGACAGGACCGAGCAGTACTTC.

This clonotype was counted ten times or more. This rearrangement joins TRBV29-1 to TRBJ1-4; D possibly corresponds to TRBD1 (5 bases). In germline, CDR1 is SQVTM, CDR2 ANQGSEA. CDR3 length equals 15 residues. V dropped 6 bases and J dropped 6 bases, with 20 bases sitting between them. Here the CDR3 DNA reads TGCAGCGTGACCGCAGGGAACGGAGTTTATGAAAAACTGTTTTTT. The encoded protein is CSVTAGNGVYEKLFF.

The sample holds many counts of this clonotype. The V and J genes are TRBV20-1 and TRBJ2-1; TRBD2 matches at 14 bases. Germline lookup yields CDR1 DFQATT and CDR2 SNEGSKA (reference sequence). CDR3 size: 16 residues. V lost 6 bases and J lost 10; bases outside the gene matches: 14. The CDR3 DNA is TGCAGTGCAGCGGGGACTAGCGGGAGAGGACTAGGGGAGCAGTTCTTC. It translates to CSAAGTSGRGLGEQFF.

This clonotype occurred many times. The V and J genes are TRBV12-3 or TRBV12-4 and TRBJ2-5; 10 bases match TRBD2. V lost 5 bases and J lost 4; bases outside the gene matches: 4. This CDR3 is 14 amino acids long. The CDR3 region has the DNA TGTGCCAGCAGTCCGCTAGCGGGAGTAGAGACCCAGTACTTC. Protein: CASSPLAGVETQYF.

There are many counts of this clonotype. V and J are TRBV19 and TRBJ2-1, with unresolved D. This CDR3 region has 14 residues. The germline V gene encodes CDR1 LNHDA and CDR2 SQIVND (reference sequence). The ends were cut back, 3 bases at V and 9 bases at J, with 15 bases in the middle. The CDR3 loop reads CASSMGQPVSEQFF. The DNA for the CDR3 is TGTGCCAGTAGTATGGGTCAGCCCGTGAGTGAGCAGTTCTTC.

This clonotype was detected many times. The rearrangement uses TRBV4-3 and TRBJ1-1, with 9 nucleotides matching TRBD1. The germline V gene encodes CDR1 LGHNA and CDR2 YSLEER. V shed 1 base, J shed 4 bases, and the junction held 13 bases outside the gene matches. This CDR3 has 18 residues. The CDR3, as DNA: TGCGCCAGCAGCCAAGTGGTCGGGACAGGGATCCATGGCACTGAAGCTTTCTTT. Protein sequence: CASSQVVGTGIHGTEAFF.

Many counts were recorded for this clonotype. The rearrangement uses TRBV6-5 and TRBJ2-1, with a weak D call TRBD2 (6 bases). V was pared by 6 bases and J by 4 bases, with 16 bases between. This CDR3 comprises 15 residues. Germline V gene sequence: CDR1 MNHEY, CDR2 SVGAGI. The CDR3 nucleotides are TGTGCCAGCAGCGGAGACCGGGACTTTTACAATGAGCAGTTCTTC. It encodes CASSGDRDFYNEQFF.

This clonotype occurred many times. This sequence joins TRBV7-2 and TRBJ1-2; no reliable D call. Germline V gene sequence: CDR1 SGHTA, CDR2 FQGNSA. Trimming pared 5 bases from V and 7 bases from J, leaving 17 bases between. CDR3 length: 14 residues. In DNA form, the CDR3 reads TGTGCCAGCAGCCGCTTTGTAGGGTCGGTTGGCTACACCTTC. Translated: CASSRFVGSVGYTF.

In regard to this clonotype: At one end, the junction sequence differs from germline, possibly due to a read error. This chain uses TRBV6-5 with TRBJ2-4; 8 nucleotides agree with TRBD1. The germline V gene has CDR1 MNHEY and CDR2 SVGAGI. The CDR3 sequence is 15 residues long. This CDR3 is CVSSYSRTGKNIQYF. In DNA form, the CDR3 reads TGTGTCAGCAGTTACTCCCGGACAGGGAAAAACATTCAGTACTTC.

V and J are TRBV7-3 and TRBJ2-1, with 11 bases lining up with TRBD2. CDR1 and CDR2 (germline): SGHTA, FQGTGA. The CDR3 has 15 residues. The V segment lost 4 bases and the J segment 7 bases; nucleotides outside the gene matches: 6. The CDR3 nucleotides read TGTGCCAGCAGCTCTACTAGCGGGAGAGTGAATGAGCAGTTCTTC. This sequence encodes CASSSTSGRVNEQFF.

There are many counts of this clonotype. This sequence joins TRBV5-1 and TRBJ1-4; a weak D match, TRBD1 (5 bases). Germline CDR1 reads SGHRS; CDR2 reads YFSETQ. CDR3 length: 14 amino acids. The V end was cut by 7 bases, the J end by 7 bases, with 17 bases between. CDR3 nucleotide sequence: TGCGCCAGCTCCGGGGGGTCAAGCGGTGAAAAACTGTTTTTT. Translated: CASSGGSSGEKLFF. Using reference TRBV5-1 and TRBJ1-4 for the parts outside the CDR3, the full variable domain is KAGVTQTPRYLIKTRGQQVTLSCSPISGHRSVSWYQQTPGQGLQFLFEYFSETQRNKGNFPGRFSGRQFSNSRSEMNVSTLELGDSALYLCASSGGSSGEKLFFGSGTQLSVL.

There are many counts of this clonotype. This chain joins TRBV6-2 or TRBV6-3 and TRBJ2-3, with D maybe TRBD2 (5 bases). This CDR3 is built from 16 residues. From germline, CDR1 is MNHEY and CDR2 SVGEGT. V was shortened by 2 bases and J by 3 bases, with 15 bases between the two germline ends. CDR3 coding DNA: TGTGCCAGCAGTTACGGAGAGGACTCCCAAACAGATACGCAGTATTTT. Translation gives CASSYGEDSQTDTQYF.

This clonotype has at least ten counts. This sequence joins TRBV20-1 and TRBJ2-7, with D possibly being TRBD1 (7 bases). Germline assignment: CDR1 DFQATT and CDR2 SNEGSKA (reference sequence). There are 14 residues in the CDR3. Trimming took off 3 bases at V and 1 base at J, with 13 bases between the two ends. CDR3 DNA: TGCAGTGCTAGGGGGCAGGGGGGTTCCTACGAGCAGTACTTC. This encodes CSARGQGGSYEQYF.

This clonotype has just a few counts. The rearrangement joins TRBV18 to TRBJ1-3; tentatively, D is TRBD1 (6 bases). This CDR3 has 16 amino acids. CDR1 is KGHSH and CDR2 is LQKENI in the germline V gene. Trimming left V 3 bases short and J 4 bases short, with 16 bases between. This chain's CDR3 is CASSPNRAGSGNTIYF. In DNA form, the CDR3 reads TGTGCCAGCTCACCGAACAGGGCCGGGAGCGGAAACACCATATATTTT. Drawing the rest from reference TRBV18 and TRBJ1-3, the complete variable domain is NAGVMQNPRHLVRRRGQEARLRCSPMKGHSHVYWYRQLPEEGLKFMVYLQKENIIDESGMPKERFSAEFPKEGPSILRIQQVVRGDSAAYFCASSPNRAGSGNTIYFGEGSWLTVV.

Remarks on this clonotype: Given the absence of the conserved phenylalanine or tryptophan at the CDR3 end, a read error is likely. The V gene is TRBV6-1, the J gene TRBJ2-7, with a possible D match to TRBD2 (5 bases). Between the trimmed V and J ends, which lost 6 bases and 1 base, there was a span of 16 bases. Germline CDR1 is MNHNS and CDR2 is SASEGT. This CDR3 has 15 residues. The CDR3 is CASRDFGFESYEQYL. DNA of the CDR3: TGTGCCAGCAGGGACTTTGGATTTGAGTCCTACGAGCAGTACTTA.

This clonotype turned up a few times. Here the CDR3 reads CASSQDWGGPDTQYF. As DNA, the CDR3 is TGTGCCAGCAGCCAAGATTGGGGGGGGCCAGATACGCAGTATTTT. This chain links TRBV3-1 with TRBJ2-3; D perhaps matches TRBD2 (7 bases). V lost 0 bases and J lost 4, with 11 bases in between. Germline assignment: CDR1 LGHDT and CDR2 YNNKEL (reference sequence). The CDR3 runs to 15 residues.

The CDR3 nucleotides read TGTGCCATCAGTGAGTCGGGAGGGGCTGGCTACACCTTC. Protein sequence: CAISESGGAGYTF. The chain couples TRBV10-3 to TRBJ1-2, with a weak D call TRBD1 (5 bases). Trimming pared 0 bases from V and 7 bases from J, leaving 9 bases between. The CDR3 extends over 13 amino acids. CDR1 is ENHRY, CDR2 SYGVKD, per germline.

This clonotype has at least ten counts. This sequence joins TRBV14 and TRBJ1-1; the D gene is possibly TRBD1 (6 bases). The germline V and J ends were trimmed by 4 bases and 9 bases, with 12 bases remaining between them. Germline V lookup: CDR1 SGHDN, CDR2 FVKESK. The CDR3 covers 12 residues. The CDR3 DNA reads TGTGCCAGCAGCCCTTGGGGGGGCCAAGCTTTCTTT. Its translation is CASSPWGGQAFF.

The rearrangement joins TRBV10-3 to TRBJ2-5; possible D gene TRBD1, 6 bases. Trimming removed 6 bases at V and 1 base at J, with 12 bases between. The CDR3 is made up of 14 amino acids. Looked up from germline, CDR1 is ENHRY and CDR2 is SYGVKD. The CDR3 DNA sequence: TGTGCCATCAGCTCTGGACAGACCCAAGAGACCCAGTACTTC. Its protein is CAISSGQTQETQYF.

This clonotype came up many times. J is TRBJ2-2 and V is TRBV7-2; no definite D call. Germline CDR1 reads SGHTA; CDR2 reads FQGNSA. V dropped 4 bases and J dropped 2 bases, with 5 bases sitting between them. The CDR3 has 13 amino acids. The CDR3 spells CASSSLNTGELFF. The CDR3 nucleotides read TGTGCCAGCAGCTCACTAAACACCGGGGAGCTGTTTTTT.

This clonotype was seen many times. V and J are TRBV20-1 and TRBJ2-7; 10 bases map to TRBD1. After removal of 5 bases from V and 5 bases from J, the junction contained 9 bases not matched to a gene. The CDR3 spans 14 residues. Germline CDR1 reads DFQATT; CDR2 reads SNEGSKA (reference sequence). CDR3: CSARRTGGPHEQYF. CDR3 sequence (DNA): TGCAGTGCTCGACGGACAGGGGGGCCCCACGAGCAGTACTTC.

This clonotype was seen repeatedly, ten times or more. The CDR3 sequence is CASSPPPREIKNIQYF. DNA of the CDR3: TGTGCCAGCTCACCACCTCCTAGAGAAATCAAAAACATTCAGTACTTC. V is TRBV18 and J is TRBJ2-4, with D unresolved. Germline CDR1 and CDR2: KGHSH and LQKENI. There are 16 residues in the CDR3. V dropped 0 bases and J dropped 3 bases, with 12 bases sitting between them.